These 28 T cell receptor beta chains were all obtained from the same sample, sequenced in a study of T-cell reconstitution after alpha-beta-depleted transplantation in children. The TCRbeta library was prepared with unique molecular identifiers. TCRdb re-derived calls from the PCR reads in MiXCR, one entry per CDR3 protein. The sample has 440,000 or so distinct CDR3 sequences, 11% seen once. The sample was PBMCs from the stem cell graft donor, taken from the stem cell graft. These TCRs come from a human donor who donated a stem cell graft to a child with acute myeloid leukemia.

The chain uses TRBV20-1 and TRBJ1-1; no reliable D call. V was pared by 6 bases and J by 9 bases, with 14 bases between. From germline, CDR1 is DFQATT and CDR2 SNEGSKA (reference sequence). CDR3 length: 11 amino acids. This CDR3 reads CSALREGKAFF. In DNA form, the CDR3 reads TGCAGTGCGCTTAGAGAGGGTAAAGCTTTCTTT.

The chain uses TRBV7-9 and TRBJ2-3, with D unclear. Germline V gene lookup returns CDR1 SEHNR and CDR2 FQNEAQ (reference sequence). With 0 bases removed from V and 5 bases from J, the gap between germline ends came to 12 bases. The CDR3 has 15 residues. CDR3 sequence (DNA): TGTGCCAGCAGCTTAGCGGCGAACACTCGAGATACGCAGTATTTT. This translates into CASSLAANTRDTQYF. Using reference TRBV7-9 and TRBJ2-3 for the parts outside the CDR3, the full variable domain is DTGVSQNPRHKITKRGQNVTFRCDPISEHNRLYWYRQTLGQGPEFLTYFQNEAQLEKSRLLSDRFSAERPKGSFSTLEIQRTEQGDSAMYLCASSLAANTRDTQYFGPGTRLTVL.

With respect to this clonotype: A junction end diverges from the germline sequence, so it may reflect a read error. The V and J genes are TRBV10-3 and TRBJ1-1; perhaps TRBD1 as D (5 bases). There are 13 residues in the CDR3. CDR1 and CDR2 from the germline V gene are ENHRY and SYGVKD. The CDR3 reads CAIRGTLNTDAFF. The DNA for the CDR3 is TGTGCCATCAGGGGGACCTTGAACACTGACGCTTTCTTT.

This rearrangement joins TRBV4-3 to TRBJ2-2; D is unclear. The ends were cut back, 2 bases at V and 2 bases at J, with 12 bases in the middle. The germline V gene has CDR1 LGHNA and CDR2 YSLEER. The CDR3 loop spans 16 amino acids. DNA of the CDR3: TGCGCCAGCAGCCAAAATCACCCCATCAACACCGGGGAGCTGTTTTTT. Its protein product is CASSQNHPINTGELFF.

Only a few counts were recorded for this clonotype. The chain is built from TRBV7-3 and TRBJ2-5, with 8 bases identical to TRBD1. With 5 bases clipped from V and 3 bases from J, the junction kept 5 bases outside the gene matches. The germline V gene has CDR1 SGHTA and CDR2 FQGTGA. This CDR3 contains 14 residues. CDR3 amino acids: CASSPTGDKETQYF. CDR3 sequence (DNA): TGTGCCAGCAGCCCGACAGGGGATAAAGAGACCCAGTACTTC.

This clonotype was seen only a few times. The gene calls are TRBV4-1 and TRBJ1-3; 7 bases align to TRBD1. V shed 0 bases and J 0 bases; nucleotides not matched to a gene: 8. This CDR3 is built from 18 residues. The germline V gene has CDR1 MGHRA and CDR2 YSYEKL. The CDR3 here is CASSQDPPTGHSGNTIYF. The CDR3 nucleotides read TGCGCCAGCAGCCAAGATCCCCCGACAGGGCACTCTGGAAACACCATATATTTT.

This clonotype was picked up many times. The rearrangement links TRBV12-3 or TRBV12-4 to TRBJ2-1, with a possible D match to TRBD1 (6 bases). The V gene lost 1 base and the J gene lost 1 base, with 11 bases spanning the gap. The CDR3 is 16 amino acids. Here the CDR3 reads CASSLVRGGSYNEQFF. The CDR3 bases are TGTGCCAGCAGTTTAGTCAGGGGCGGGTCCTACAATGAGCAGTTCTTC.

In this sample, this clonotype turned up a few times. A read error may produce the germline difference seen at one junction end. J is TRBJ2-2 and V is TRBV7-7; D is possibly TRBD2 (5 bases). Germline CDR1 SSHAT, CDR2 FNYEAQ (reference sequence). CDR3 size: 15 residues. The CDR3 region has the DNA TGTGCTAGCAGCTTAGCAATCCGGGGCACCGGGGAGCTGTTTTTT. This gives the protein CASSLAIRGTGELFF.

J is TRBJ2-4 and V is TRBV4-3; TRBD2 aligns across 8 bases. Per germline, CDR1 LGHNA and CDR2 YSLEER. With V trimmed by 3 bases and J by 4 bases, 8 bases remained unmatched. This CDR3 is 16 amino acids long. Here the CDR3 DNA reads TGCGCCAGCAGCCAGAACCTTTTAGCGGGAAAAAACATTCAGTACTTC. Translated, it gives CASSQNLLAGKNIQYF.

CDR3 nucleotides: TGTGCCAGCTCATCGCAGAGAGACACCATATATTTT. It translates to CASSSQRDTIYF. The V and J genes are TRBV18 and TRBJ1-3; D is ambiguous. The CDR3 length is 12 residues. V gave up 5 bases and J gave up 8 bases, with 10 bases separating them. Germline V gene data show CDR1 as KGHSH and CDR2 as LQKENI.

This clonotype occurred a few times. The chain links TRBV7-2 to TRBJ2-7; 8 bases fit TRBD2. This CDR3 has 14 amino acids. Germline loops: CDR1 SGHTA, CDR2 FQGNSA. The trim removed 4 bases at V and 2 bases at J, leaving 4 bases unmatched. The CDR3 DNA reads TGTGCCAGCAGCTCGCGGACTAGCCCCTACGAGCAGTACTTC. Its protein is CASSSRTSPYEQYF.

At least ten counts were recorded for this clonotype. The chain has TRBV6-1 and TRBJ2-1, with 14 bases matching TRBD2. CDR3 length: 16 amino acids. V trimming: 3 bases; J trimming: 7 bases; junction bases outside the gene matches: 5. Germline V gene data show CDR1 as MNHNS and CDR2 as SASEGT. As DNA, the CDR3 is TGTGCCAGCAGTGAGACTAGCGGGGGGGCCGGGAATGAGCAGTTCTTC. It translates to CASSETSGGAGNEQFF.

The CDR3 reads CASSFGTPSTDTQYF. DNA of the CDR3: TGTGCCAGCAGTTTCGGGACACCTAGCACAGATACGCAGTATTTT. This chain joins TRBV12-3 or TRBV12-4 and TRBJ2-3; perhaps TRBD1 as D (6 bases). The germline V and J ends were trimmed by 3 bases and 0 bases, with 10 bases remaining between them. CDR3 length: 15 amino acids.

This clonotype was detected a few times. The genes are TRBV6-1 and TRBJ2-1, with TRBD2 matching 9 bases. The CDR3 extends over 14 amino acids. Germline V lookup: CDR1 MNHNS, CDR2 SASEGT. The V and J ends lost 7 bases and 3 bases, in that order; junction bases with no gene match: 4. CDR3 coding DNA: TGTGCCAGCACCTTAGCGGGAGTCTACAATGAGCAGTTCTTC. Translation gives CASTLAGVYNEQFF.

This rearrangement joins TRBV29-1 to TRBJ2-2, with TRBD1 identical over 7 bases. The V and J ends lost 6 bases and 1 base, in that order; junction bases with no gene match: 2. The CDR3 has 13 residues. CDR1 SQVTM and CDR2 ANQGSEA come from the germline V gene. The DNA of the CDR3 is TGCAGCGTCCGGGACAGGAACACCGGGGAGCTGTTTTTT. Protein product: CSVRDRNTGELFF.

This clonotype was counted ten times or more. V is TRBV29-1 and J is TRBJ2-3; a possible D gene is TRBD1 (6 bases). The CDR3 consists of 15 residues. Trimming took off 7 bases at V and 6 bases at J, with 23 bases between the two ends. Germline V gives CDR1 SQVTM, CDR2 ANQGSEA. The CDR3 reads CSAYHSPIRGDTQYF. CDR3 sequence (DNA): TGCAGCGCTTACCATTCTCCTATTAGGGGGGATACGCAGTATTTT.

In this sample, this clonotype turned up many times. The gene calls are TRBV5-1 and TRBJ1-1; 7 bases line up with TRBD1. The CDR3 has 15 residues. Germline assignment: CDR1 SGHRS and CDR2 YFSETQ. V gave up 4 bases and J gave up 0 bases; unmatched junction bases: 6. The CDR3 loop is CASSPKQGMNTEAFF. DNA for the CDR3: TGCGCCAGCAGCCCCAAACAGGGGATGAACACTGAAGCTTTCTTT.

This clonotype was detected a few times. The J gene is TRBJ2-7, the V gene TRBV5-1; 8 bases line up with TRBD1. Germline V gives CDR1 SGHRS, CDR2 YFSETQ. V dropped 3 bases and J dropped 7; count of bases not matched to a gene: 12. The CDR3 sequence is 15 residues long. The chain's CDR3 is CASSSTGTGLEEQYF. The CDR3 bases are TGCGCCAGCAGCTCGACCGGGACAGGTCTGGAGGAGCAGTACTTC. Filled out from reference TRBV5-1 and TRBJ2-7, the complete variable domain reads KAGVTQTPRYLIKTRGQQVTLSCSPISGHRSVSWYQQTPGQGLQFLFEYFSETQRNKGNFPGRFSGRQFSNSRSEMNVSTLELGDSALYLCASSSTGTGLEEQYFGPGTRLTVT.

In its sample, this clonotype was seen many times. The chain has TRBV12-3 or TRBV12-4 and TRBJ2-7, with D hard to call. Trimming took 3 bases from V and 0 from J, leaving 9 bases between them. This CDR3 is built from 14 residues. The CDR3 here is CASSLGGNSYEQYV. The CDR3 DNA reads as TGTGCCAGCAGTTTGGGCGGAAACTCCTACGAGCAGTACGTC.

This clonotype has only a few counts. The CDR3 DNA reads as TGCGCCAGCAGCTTGCTAGGGACATCGGTCACGGATACGCAGTATTTT. Translation gives CASSLLGTSVTDTQYF. The chain is built from TRBV5-1 and TRBJ2-3, with D perhaps TRBD1 (6 bases). The V end was cut by 1 base, the J end by 6 bases, with 18 bases between. CDR1 is SGHRS and CDR2 is YFSETQ in the germline V gene. This CDR3 is built from 16 residues.

The J gene is TRBJ2-7, the V gene TRBV27, with 7 bases that match TRBD2. The CDR3 spans 13 residues. V trimming: 8 bases; J trimming: 3 bases; junction bases outside the gene matches: 7. Germline CDR1 is MNHEY and CDR2 is SMNVEV (reference sequence). The CDR3 bases are TGTGCCAGCGGGGCGGGAGAGCACTACGAGCAGTACTTC. This translates into CASGAGEHYEQYF.

This clonotype was detected only a few times. The chain joins TRBV28 to TRBJ2-7; 7 nucleotides line up with TRBD1. Trimming removed 6 bases from V and 2 bases from J; junction bases left unmatched: 7. The CDR3 totals 14 residues. The germline CDR1 and CDR2 sequences are MDHEN and SYDVKM. The CDR3 spells CASRPGTDAYEQYF. DNA for the CDR3: TGTGCCAGCAGACCCGGGACAGACGCCTACGAGCAGTACTTC.

This clonotype was observed at least ten times. The chain is built from TRBV20-1 and TRBJ1-4; no reliable D call. This CDR3 contains 14 residues. Germline loops: CDR1 DFQATT, CDR2 SNEGSKA (reference sequence). V shed 3 bases and J shed 3 bases, with 11 bases lying between them. CDR3 coding DNA: TGCAGTGCTAGGGGTATGGGCTCTAATGAAAAACTGTTTTTT. Translating gives CSARGMGSNEKLFF.

The chain couples TRBV20-1 to TRBJ2-4, with D unresolved. Trimming shortened V by 0 bases and J by 6 bases, and 12 bases separated the two germline ends. This CDR3 comprises 14 residues. Per the germline V gene, CDR1 is DFQATT and CDR2 is SNEGSKA (reference sequence). In DNA, the CDR3 is TGCAGTGCTAGAGATTTTTTGGGTCGAAACATTCAGTACTTC. It translates to CSARDFLGRNIQYF.

The genes are TRBV7-3 and TRBJ2-3; D may match TRBD1 or TRBD2 (7 bases each). The CDR3 spans 15 residues. The V gene lost 4 bases and the J gene lost 6 bases, with 17 bases spanning the gap. CDR1 is SGHTA and CDR2 is FQGTGA in the germline V gene. The CDR3 nucleotides read TGTGCCAGCAGCTCCGAGGGAGGGGGCAGTGATACGCAGTATTTT. Encoded protein: CASSSEGGGSDTQYF.

The chain recombines TRBV3-1 with TRBJ2-1; 16 bases are shared with TRBD2. Germline-derived CDR1 and CDR2 are LGHDT and YNNKEL (reference sequence). V trimming: 6 bases; J trimming: 3 bases; junction bases outside the gene matches: 8. The CDR3 runs 18 residues. CDR3 loop: CASSLGTSGGVGYNEQFF. CDR3 DNA: TGTGCCAGCAGTTTGGGGACTAGCGGGGGGGTGGGCTACAATGAGCAGTTCTTC.

The chain uses TRBV2 and TRBJ2-5, with TRBD1 as a possible D gene (6 bases). Per germline, CDR1 SNHLY and CDR2 FYNNEI. The CDR3 loop spans 13 amino acids. Trimming cost V 6 bases and J 2 bases, with 10 bases left between them. CDR3 bases: TGTGCCAGCAGCGGGACAAAACAAGAGACCCAGTACTTC. It yields the protein CASSGTKQETQYF. The whole variable domain, remainder taken from reference TRBV2 and TRBJ2-5, is EPEVTQTPSHQVTQMGQEVILRCVPISNHLYFYWYRQILGQKVEFLVSFYNNEISEKSEIFDDQFSVERPDGSNFTLKIRSTKLEDSAMYFCASSGTKQETQYFGPGTRLLVL.

The chain has TRBV6-1 and TRBJ2-3; 7 positions match TRBD1. Per germline, CDR1 MNHNS and CDR2 SASEGT. V trimming: 10 bases; J trimming: 2 bases; junction bases outside the gene matches: 6. The CDR3 covers 13 residues. The CDR3 sequence is CATRDRLTDTQYF. The CDR3, as DNA: TGTGCCACAAGGGACAGACTCACAGATACGCAGTATTTT.